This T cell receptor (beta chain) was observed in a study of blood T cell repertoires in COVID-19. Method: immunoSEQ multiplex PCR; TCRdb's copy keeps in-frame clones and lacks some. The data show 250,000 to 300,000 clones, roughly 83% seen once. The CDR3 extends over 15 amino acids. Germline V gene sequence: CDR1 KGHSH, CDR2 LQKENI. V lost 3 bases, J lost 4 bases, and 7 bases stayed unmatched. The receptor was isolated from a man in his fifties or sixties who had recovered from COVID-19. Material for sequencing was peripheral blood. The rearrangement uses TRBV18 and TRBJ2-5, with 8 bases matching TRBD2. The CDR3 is CASSPGTREGETQYF. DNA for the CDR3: TGTGCCAGCTCACCTGGGACTAGAGAGGGAGAGACCCAGTACTTC.